This is a list of T cell receptor beta chains from one sample in a study of cytomegalovirus exposure and HLA in healthy donors. Profiling relied on immunoSEQ multiplex PCR, and the TCRdb table lists in-frame clones only, not all of them. Its listing shows about 160,000 clones. Specimen: PBMCs. The receptor set was obtained from a young man in good health and CMV-seronegative. Both conserved end residues are part of each CDR3. D genes are given only for firm matches.

D	V	J	DNA	CDR3
.	TRBV18	TRBJ2-2	TGTGCCAGCTCACCAGAACTAGTAGGGAACACCGGGGAGCTGTTTTTT	CASSPELVGNTGELFF
TRBD1	TRBV28	TRBJ2-7	TGTGCCAGCAGTTTACAGGGACAGCTTTACGAGCAGTACTTC	CASSLQGQLYEQYF
.	TRBV9	TRBJ1-5	TGTGCCAGCAGCGTACAGGGTGACAATCAGCCCCAGCATTTT	CASSVQGDNQPQHF
.	TRBV7-2	TRBJ2-7	TGTGCCAGCGGCGTTTCGGGAACCTACGAGCAGTACTTC	CASGVSGTYEQYF
.	TRBV19	TRBJ1-5	TGTGCCAGTAGTATGTCCAGGGTCAATCAGCCCCAGCATTTT	CASSMSRVNQPQHF
TRBD1	TRBV28	TRBJ1-1	TGTGCCAGCAGCCTCGACAGGGAGAGCACTGAAGCTTTCTTT	CASSLDRESTEAFF
TRBD2	TRBV28	TRBJ2-7	TGTGCCAGCAGGGATAAGGGACTAGCGGGGAGTAGAGATGGCTACGAGCAGTACTTC	CASRDKGLAGSRDGYEQYF
TRBD1	TRBV5-6	TRBJ1-1	TGTGCCAGCAGCCCCCTGGGACAGGGAAGCACTGAAGCTTTCTTT	CASSPLGQGSTEAFF
.	TRBV7-6	TRBJ2-7	TGTGCCAGCAGCTTAATCTTTGACGAGCAGTACTTC	CASSLIFDEQYF
.	TRBV5-1	TRBJ2-6	TGCGCCAGCAGCTTTTACAGGGATCTAGGGGCCAACGTCCTGACTTTC	CASSFYRDLGANVLTF
TRBD1	TRBV4-1	TRBJ2-2	TGCGCCAGCAGCCAAGTTGGGACAGGGTACGCGGGCGGGGAGCTGTTTTTT	CASSQVGTGYAGGELFF
.	TRBV28	TRBJ2-1	TGTGCCAGCAGTTTACCGGACACTTACAATGAGCAGTTCTTC	CASSLPDTYNEQFF
TRBD1	TRBV6-1	TRBJ2-1	TGTGCCAGCAGTGGCCAGGGGGCTGAGACCTACAATGAGCAGTTCTTC	CASSGQGAETYNEQFF
TRBD1	TRBV7-2	TRBJ1-2	TGTGCCAGCAGCTTAAATGGACAGGGGGATGGCTACACCTTC	CASSLNGQGDGYTF